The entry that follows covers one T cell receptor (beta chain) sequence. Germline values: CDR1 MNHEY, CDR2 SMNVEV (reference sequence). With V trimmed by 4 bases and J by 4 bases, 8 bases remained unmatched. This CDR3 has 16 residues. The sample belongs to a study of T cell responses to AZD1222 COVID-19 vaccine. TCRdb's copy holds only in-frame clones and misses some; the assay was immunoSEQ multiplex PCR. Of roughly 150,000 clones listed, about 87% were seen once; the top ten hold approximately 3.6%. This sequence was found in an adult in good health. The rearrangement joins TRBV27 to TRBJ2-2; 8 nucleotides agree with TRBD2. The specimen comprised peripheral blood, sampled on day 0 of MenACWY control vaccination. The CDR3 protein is CASSSASGGVTGELFF. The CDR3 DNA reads TGTGCCAGCAGTTCGGCAAGCGGGGGTGTCACCGGGGAGCTGTTTTTT.